This TCR beta chain was identified during a study of cytomegalovirus exposure and HLA in healthy donors. Findings of the study overall: The authors later linked a missense DCLRE1C variant to TCR beta V- and J-gene trimming. Analysis performed later found over 15,000 TCR beta sequences associated with HLA alleles at 0.05 false discovery rate.

Use of 60 Vbeta and 13 Jbeta primers characterized the PCR. The data were produced by immunoSEQ multiplex PCR, yet TCRdb's version contains in-frame clones alone and is incomplete. Among over 150,000 clones, approximately 84% were seen once, and the ten largest hold 4% to 6%. From germline, CDR1 is SGHKS and CDR2 YYEKEE (reference sequence). Trimming removed 0 bases from V and 6 bases from J, with 10 bases in between. The CDR3 is 14 residues long. A remark on this clone: Its antigen is currently unknown.

The sequence was obtained from a girl aged 10 to 17 in good health and CMV-seropositive. Sequencing was carried out using PBMCs. J is TRBJ1-5 and V is TRBV5-5; D unresolved. The CDR3 region is CASSLDRGTQPQHF. In DNA, the CDR3 is TGTGCCAGCAGCTTGGACCGGGGTACTCAGCCCCAGCATTTT.